This is a list of T cell receptor beta chains from one sample in a study of T-cell reconstitution after alpha-beta-depleted transplantation in children. TCRdb re-called the PCR reads through MiXCR, storing one row per CDR3 protein. The table lists more than 150,000 distinct CDR3 sequences, around 6.8% of them singletons, with 3% in the top ten. The sequencing here drew on PBMCs from the stem cell graft donor, taken from the stem cell graft. The source of these receptors is a human donor who donated a stem cell graft to a child with Wiskott-Aldrich syndrome. CDR3s include the opening cysteine and the closing phenylalanine or tryptophan. D genes are given only for firm matches. Clone size appears in some rows only: once, few, many, or a class for an expanded clone.

J,D,length,size,V,CDR3,DNA
TRBJ2-1,TRBD2,14,many,TRBV28,CASSLSGSNNEQFF,TGTGCCAGCAGTTTAAGCGGGAGTAACAATGAGCAGTTCTTC
TRBJ2-3,TRBD1,16,many,TRBV27,CATPPFRGKITDTQYF,TGTGCCACCCCTCCCTTCAGGGGGAAAATCACAGATACGCAGTATTTT
TRBJ2-1,TRBD2,21,NA,TRBV11-3,CASSEPRTSAKRGLTYNEQFF,TGTGCCAGCAGCGAACCTCGGACTAGCGCAAAGAGGGGCCTTACCTACAATGAGCAGTTCTTC
TRBJ2-7,NA,15,many,TRBV5-1,CASSPTGQYSYEQYF,TGCGCCAGCAGCCCGACGGGACAATACTCCTACGAGCAGTACTTC
TRBJ1-2,NA,14,many,TRBV15,CATSGRQVLYGYTF,TGTGCCACCAGCGGACGACAGGTCCTTTATGGCTACACCTTC
TRBJ2-7,TRBD1,13,many,TRBV2,CASSAARGSEQYF,TGTGCCAGCAGTGCGGCCAGGGGGTCCGAGCAGTACTTC
TRBJ1-5,NA,15,many,TRBV4-1,CASSLSEGRVQPQHF,TGCGCCAGCAGCCTTTCGGAGGGGCGGGTCCAGCCCCAGCATTTT
TRBJ1-6,NA,16,many,TRBV4-3,CASSQVTGNMGSPLHF,TGCGCCAGCAGCCAAGTCACAGGGAATATGGGTTCACCCCTCCACTTT
TRBJ1-6,NA,15,few,TRBV3-1,CASSQDPRGNSPLHF,TGTGCCAGCAGCCAAGATCCAAGGGGGAATTCACCCCTCCACTTT
TRBJ2-3,TRBD2,14,NA,TRBV25-1,CASSDAAGADTQYF,TGTGCCAGCAGTGACGCAGCGGGAGCAGATACGCAGTATTTT
TRBJ1-4,NA,14,many,TRBV7-2,CASSPAVGNEKLFF,TGTGCCAGCAGCCCGGCAGTCGGGAATGAAAAACTGTTTTTT
TRBJ2-1,TRBD2,14,once,TRBV14,CASSLAGGPNEQFF,TGTGCCAGCAGCCTAGCGGGGGGGCCTAATGAGCAGTTCTTC
TRBJ2-3,TRBD2,19,NA,TRBV5-1,CASSPGLAGMSEMADTQYF,TGCGCCAGCAGCCCCGGACTAGCGGGAATGAGTGAGATGGCAGATACGCAGTATTTT
TRBJ2-3,NA,13,many,TRBV4-3,CASSQDLGLPQYF,TGCGCCAGCAGCCAAGACCTAGGGCTGCCGCAGTATTTT
TRBJ2-6,NA,17,few,TRBV28,CASSYAGSNSGANVLTF,TGTGCCAGCAGTTACGCAGGTTCAAACTCTGGGGCCAACGTCCTGACTTTC
TRBJ2-1,NA,14,many,TRBV7-2,CASSPPSVRNEQFF,TGTGCCAGCAGCCCGCCCTCGGTTCGGAATGAGCAGTTCTTC
TRBJ2-1,TRBD2,20,many,TRBV20-1,CSARDSERLASGRAYNEQFF,TGCAGTGCTAGAGATTCGGAAAGATTGGCTAGCGGGAGGGCTTACAATGAGCAGTTCTTC
TRBJ1-1,NA,13,many,TRBV20-1,CSASRPPGTEAFF,TGCAGTGCTAGTCGCCCACCGGGCACTGAAGCTTTCTTT
TRBJ2-7,TRBD2,17,NA,TRBV12-3/TRBV12-4,CASRPGGVAGGDYEQYF,TGTGCCAGCAGACCGGGGGGGGTAGCGGGAGGCGACTACGAGCAGTACTTC
TRBJ1-4,NA,16,many,TRBV7-9,CASSSPDTATNEKLFF,TGTGCCAGCAGTTCCCCTGACACCGCAACTAATGAAAAACTGTTTTTT
TRBJ2-5,NA,14,many,TRBV28,CASSSDREEETQYF,TGTGCCAGCAGTAGCGACAGGGAGGAAGAGACCCAGTACTTC
TRBJ1-2,NA,15,many,TRBV7-2,CASSLPGRANYGYTF,TGTGCCAGCAGCTTACCAGGCCGTGCTAACTATGGCTACACCTTC
TRBJ1-5,NA,15,NA,TRBV3-1,CASSQDPGYNQPQHF,TGTGCCAGCAGCCAAGATCCGGGCTACAATCAGCCCCAGCATTTT
TRBJ2-2,NA,14,many,TRBV20-1,CSASPRANTGELFF,TGCAGTGCTAGTCCTCGAGCGAACACCGGGGAGCTGTTTTTT
TRBJ2-7,NA,14,many,TRBV2,CANSPSLGALEQYF,TGTGCCAACTCACCTTCCTTGGGGGCTCTCGAGCAGTACTTC
TRBJ2-1,NA,16,NA,TRBV6-2/TRBV6-3,CASSYSSQAPYNEQFF,TGTGCCAGCAGTTACTCGAGCCAGGCACCCTACAATGAGCAGTTCTTC
TRBJ1-4,NA,14,NA,TRBV12-3/TRBV12-4,CASGKILTNEKLFF,TGTGCCAGCGGAAAGATCTTAACTAATGAAAAACTGTTTTTT
TRBJ1-6,TRBD1,16,NA,TRBV3-1,CASSRTGGAYNSPLHF,TGTGCCAGCAGCCGGACAGGGGGCGCCTATAATTCACCCCTCCACTTT
TRBJ2-1,TRBD2,16,many,TRBV20-1,CSASASGGANINEQFF,TGCAGTGCTAGTGCTAGCGGGGGGGCTAATATTAATGAGCAGTTCTTC
TRBJ2-7,NA,13,NA,TRBV5-1,CASSLATSSEQYF,TGCGCCAGCAGCTTGGCCACTAGTTCAGAGCAGTACTTC
TRBJ2-5,NA,13,many,TRBV5-1,CASSWGLQETQYF,TGCGCCAGCAGCTGGGGATTACAAGAGACCCAGTACTTC